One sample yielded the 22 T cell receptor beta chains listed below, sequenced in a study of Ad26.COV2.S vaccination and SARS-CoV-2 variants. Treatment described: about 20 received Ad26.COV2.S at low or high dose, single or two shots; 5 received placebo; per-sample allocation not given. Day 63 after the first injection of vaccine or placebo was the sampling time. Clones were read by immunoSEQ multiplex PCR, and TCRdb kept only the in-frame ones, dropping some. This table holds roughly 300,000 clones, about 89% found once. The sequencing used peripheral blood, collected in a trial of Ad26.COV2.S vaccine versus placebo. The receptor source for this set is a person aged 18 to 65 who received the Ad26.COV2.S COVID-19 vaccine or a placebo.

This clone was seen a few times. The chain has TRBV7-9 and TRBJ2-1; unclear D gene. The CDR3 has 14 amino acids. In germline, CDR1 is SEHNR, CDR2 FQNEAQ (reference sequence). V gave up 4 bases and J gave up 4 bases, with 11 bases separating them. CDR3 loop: CASSSGRVYNEQFF. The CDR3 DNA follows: TGTGCCAGCAGCTCTGGACGAGTTTACAATGAGCAGTTCTTC.

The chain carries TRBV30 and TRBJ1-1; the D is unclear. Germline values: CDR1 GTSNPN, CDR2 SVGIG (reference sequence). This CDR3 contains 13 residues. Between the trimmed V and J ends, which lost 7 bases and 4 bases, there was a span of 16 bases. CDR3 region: CASPRGMGTEAFF. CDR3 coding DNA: TGTGCCTCTCCCCGAGGCATGGGCACTGAAGCTTTCTTT. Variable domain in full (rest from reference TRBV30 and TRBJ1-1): SQTIHQWPATLVQPVGSPLSLECTVEGTSNPNLYWYRQAAGRGLQLLFYSVGIGQISSEVPQNLSASRPQDRQFILSSKKLLLSDSGFYLCASPRGMGTEAFFGQGTRLTVV.

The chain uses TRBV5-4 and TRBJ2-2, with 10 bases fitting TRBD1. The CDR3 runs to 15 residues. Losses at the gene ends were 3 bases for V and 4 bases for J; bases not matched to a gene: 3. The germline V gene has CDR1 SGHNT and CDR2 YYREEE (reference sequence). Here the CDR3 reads CASSSRDRGTGELFF. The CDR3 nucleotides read TGTGCCAGCAGCTCCCGGGACAGGGGCACCGGGGAGCTGTTTTTT.

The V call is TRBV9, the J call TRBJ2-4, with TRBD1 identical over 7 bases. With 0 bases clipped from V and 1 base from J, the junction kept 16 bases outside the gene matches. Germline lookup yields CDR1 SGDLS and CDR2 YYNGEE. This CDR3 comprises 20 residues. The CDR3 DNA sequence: TGTGCCAGCAGCGTAGCTTCAGGGGGAGACCTAGCTTTCGCCAAAAACATTCAGTACTTC. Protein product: CASSVASGGDLAFAKNIQYF.

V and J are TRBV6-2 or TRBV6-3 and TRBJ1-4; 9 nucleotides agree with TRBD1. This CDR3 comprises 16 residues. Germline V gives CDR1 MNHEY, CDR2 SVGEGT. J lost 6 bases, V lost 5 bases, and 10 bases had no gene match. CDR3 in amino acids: CASSLYQQGADEKLFF. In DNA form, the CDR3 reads TGTGCCAGCAGTCTCTACCAACAGGGGGCAGATGAAAAACTGTTTTTT.

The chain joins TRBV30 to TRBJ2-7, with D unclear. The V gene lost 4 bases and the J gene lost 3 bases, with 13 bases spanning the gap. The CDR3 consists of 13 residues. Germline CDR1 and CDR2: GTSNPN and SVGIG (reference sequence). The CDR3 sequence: CAWNPGPHYEQYF. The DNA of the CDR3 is TGTGCCTGGAATCCAGGCCCCCACTACGAGCAGTACTTC.

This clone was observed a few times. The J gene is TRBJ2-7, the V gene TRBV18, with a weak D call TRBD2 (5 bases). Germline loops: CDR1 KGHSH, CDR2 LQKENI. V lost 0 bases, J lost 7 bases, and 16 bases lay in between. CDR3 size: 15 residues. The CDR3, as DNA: TGTGCCAGCTCACCACCTCTAGCAGAAGGGAAGGAGCAGTACTTC. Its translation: CASSPPLAEGKEQYF. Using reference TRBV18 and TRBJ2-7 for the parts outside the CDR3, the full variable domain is NAGVMQNPRHLVRRRGQEARLRCSPMKGHSHVYWYRQLPEEGLKFMVYLQKENIIDESGMPKERFSAEFPKEGPSILRIQQVVRGDSAAYFCASSPPLAEGKEQYFGPGTRLTVT.

CDR3 sequence (DNA): TGTGCCAGCAGTTTAGAGGCCGCTGGAGGCAATCAGCCCCAGCATTTT. Protein product: CASSLEAAGGNQPQHF. V usage is TRBV28 and J usage is TRBJ1-5, with D hard to call. Germline V CDR1 and CDR2: MDHEN, SYDVKM. The CDR3 consists of 16 residues. The V and J ends lost 2 bases and 2 bases respectively, with 13 bases between them.

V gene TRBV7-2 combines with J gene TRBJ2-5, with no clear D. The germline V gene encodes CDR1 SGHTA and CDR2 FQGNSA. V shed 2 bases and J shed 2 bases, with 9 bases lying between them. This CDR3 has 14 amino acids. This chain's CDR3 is CASSLSELQETQYF. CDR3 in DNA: TGTGCCAGCAGCTTATCCGAACTACAAGAGACCCAGTACTTC.

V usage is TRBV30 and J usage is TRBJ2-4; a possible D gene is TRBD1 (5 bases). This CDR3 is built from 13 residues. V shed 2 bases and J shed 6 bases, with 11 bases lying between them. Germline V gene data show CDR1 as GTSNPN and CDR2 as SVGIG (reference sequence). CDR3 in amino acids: CAWSPTVSNIQYF. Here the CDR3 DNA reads TGTGCCTGGAGTCCGACAGTTTCAAACATTCAGTACTTC.

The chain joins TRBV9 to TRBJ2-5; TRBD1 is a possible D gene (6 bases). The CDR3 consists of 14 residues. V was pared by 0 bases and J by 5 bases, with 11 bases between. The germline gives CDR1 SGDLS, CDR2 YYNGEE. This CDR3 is CASSVGQAPETQYF. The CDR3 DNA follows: TGTGCCAGCAGCGTAGGACAGGCCCCCGAGACCCAGTACTTC. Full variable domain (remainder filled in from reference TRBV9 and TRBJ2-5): DSGVTQTPKHLITATGQRVTLRCSPRSGDLSVYWYQQSLDQGLQFLIQYYNGEERAKGNILERFSAQQFPDLHSELNLSSLELGDSALYFCASSVGQAPETQYFGPGTRLLVL.

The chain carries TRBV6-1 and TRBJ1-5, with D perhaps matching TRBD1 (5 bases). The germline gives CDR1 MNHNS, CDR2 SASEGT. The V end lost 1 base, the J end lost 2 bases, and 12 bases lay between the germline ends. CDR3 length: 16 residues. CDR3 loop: CASSEGLRGGNQPQHF. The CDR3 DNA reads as TGTGCCAGCAGTGAAGGTTTAAGGGGCGGCAATCAGCCCCAGCATTTT.

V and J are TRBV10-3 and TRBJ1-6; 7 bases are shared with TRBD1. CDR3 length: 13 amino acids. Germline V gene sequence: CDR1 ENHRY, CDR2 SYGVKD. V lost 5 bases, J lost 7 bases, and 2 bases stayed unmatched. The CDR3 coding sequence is TGTGCCATCAGTACAGGGGAGAATTCACCCCTCCACTTT. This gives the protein CAISTGENSPLHF.

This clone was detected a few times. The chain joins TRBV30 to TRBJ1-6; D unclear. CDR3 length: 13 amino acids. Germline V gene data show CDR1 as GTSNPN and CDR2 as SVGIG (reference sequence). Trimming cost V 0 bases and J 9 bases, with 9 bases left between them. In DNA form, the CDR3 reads TGTGCCTGGAGTGTTACCGGTGGTTCACCCCTCCACTTT. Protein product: CAWSVTGGSPLHF. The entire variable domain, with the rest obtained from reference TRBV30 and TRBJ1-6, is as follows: SQTIHQWPATLVQPVGSPLSLECTVEGTSNPNLYWYRQAAGRGLQLLFYSVGIGQISSEVPQNLSASRPQDRQFILSSKKLLLSDSGFYLCAWSVTGGSPLHFGNGTRLTVT.

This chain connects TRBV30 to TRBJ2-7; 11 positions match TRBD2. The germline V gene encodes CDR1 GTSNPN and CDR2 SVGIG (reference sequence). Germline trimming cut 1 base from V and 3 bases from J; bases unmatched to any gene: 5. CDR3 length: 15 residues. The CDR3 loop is CAWSEDLAGGYEQYF. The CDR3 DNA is TGTGCCTGGAGTGAGGATCTAGCGGGGGGCTACGAGCAGTACTTC.

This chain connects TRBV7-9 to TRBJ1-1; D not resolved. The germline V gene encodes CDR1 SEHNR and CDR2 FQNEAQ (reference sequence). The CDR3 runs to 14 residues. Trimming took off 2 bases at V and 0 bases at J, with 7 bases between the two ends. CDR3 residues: CASSLSRLNTEAFF. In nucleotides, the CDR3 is TGTGCCAGCAGCTTATCACGGTTGAACACTGAAGCTTTCTTT.

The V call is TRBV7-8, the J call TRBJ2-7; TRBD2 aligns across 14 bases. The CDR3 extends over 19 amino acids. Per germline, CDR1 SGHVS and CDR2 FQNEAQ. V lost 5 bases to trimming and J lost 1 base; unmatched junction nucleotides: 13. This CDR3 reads CASSLGLAGASHSSYEQYF. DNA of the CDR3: TGTGCCAGCAGCCTGGGACTAGCGGGGGCCTCACACTCTTCCTACGAGCAGTACTTC.

The CDR3 region is CASSSGQGPNQPQHF. The CDR3 bases are TGTGCCAGTAGTTCGGGACAGGGCCCCAATCAGCCCCAGCATTTT. The chain couples TRBV19 to TRBJ1-5; 9 bases are shared with TRBD1. The ends lost 5 bases at V and 3 bases at J; junction bases unmatched: 5. This CDR3 is 15 amino acids long. Germline V lookup: CDR1 LNHDA, CDR2 SQIVND (reference sequence).

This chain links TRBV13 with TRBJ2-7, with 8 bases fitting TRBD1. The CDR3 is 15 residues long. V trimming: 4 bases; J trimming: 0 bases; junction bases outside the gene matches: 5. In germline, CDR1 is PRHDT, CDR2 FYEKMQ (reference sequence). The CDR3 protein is CASSSSGTGSYEQYF. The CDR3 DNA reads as TGTGCCAGCAGCTCCTCCGGGACAGGCTCCTACGAGCAGTACTTC.

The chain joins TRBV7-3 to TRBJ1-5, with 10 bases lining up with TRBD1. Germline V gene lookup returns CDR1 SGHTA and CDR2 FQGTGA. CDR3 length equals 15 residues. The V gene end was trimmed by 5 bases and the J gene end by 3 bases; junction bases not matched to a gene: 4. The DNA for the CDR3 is TGTGCCAGCAGCCCGGGACAGGGGCTCAATCAGCCCCAGCATTTT. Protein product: CASSPGQGLNQPQHF.

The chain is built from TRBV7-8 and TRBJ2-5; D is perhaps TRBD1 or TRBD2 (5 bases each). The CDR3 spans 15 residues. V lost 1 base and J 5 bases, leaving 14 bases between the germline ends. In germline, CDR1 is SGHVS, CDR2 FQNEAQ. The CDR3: CASSLVGAWGETQYF. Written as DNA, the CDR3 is TGTGCCAGCAGCTTAGTGGGAGCTTGGGGGGAGACCCAGTACTTC.

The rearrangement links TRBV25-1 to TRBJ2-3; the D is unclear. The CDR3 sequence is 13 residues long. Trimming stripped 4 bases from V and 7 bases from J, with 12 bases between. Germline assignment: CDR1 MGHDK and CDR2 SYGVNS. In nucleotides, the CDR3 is TGTGCCAGCAGTGCCTTCTCAATGAATACGCAGTATTTT. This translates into CASSAFSMNTQYF. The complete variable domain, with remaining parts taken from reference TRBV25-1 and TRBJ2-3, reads EADIYQTPRYLVIGTGKKITLECSQTMGHDKMYWYQQDPGMELHLIHYSYGVNSTEKGDLSSESTVSRIRTEHFPLTLESARPSHTSQYLCASSAFSMNTQYFGPGTRLTVL.